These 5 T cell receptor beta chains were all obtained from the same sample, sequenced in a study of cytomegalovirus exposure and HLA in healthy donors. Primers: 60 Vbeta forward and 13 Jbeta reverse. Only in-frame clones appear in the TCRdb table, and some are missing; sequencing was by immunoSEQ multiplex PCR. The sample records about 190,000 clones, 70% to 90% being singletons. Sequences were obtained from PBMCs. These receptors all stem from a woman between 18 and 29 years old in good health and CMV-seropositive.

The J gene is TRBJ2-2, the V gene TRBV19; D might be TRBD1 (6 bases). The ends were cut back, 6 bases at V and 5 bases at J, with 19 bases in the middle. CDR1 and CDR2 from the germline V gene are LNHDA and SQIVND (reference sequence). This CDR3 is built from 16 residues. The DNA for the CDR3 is TGTGCCAGTAGAGACGGAGAAGAGGGGGAGACCGGGGAGCTGTTTTTT. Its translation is CASRDGEEGETGELFF. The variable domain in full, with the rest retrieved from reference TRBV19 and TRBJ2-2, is DGGITQSPKYLFRKEGQNVTLSCEQNLNHDAMYWYRQDPGQGLRLIYYSQIVNDFQKGDIAEGYSVSREKKESFPLTVTSAQKNPTAFYLCASRDGEEGETGELFFGEGSRLTVL.

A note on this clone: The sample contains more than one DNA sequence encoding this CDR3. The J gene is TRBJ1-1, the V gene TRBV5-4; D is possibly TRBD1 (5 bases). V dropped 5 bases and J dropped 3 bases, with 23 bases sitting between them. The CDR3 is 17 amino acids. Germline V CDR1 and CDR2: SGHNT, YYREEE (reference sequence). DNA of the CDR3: TGTGCCAGCAGTCCCCGAAGGGGTAGTTTTGGGGACACTGAAGCTTTCTTT. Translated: CASSPRRGSFGDTEAFF.

In DNA, the CDR3 is TGCGCCAGCAGCCACACACTAGTTTCGCAGTATTTT. Translating gives CASSHTLVSQYF. The rearrangement uses TRBV4-1 and TRBJ2-3; the D gene is possibly TRBD2 (5 bases). This CDR3 comprises 12 residues. V lost 3 bases, J lost 10 bases, and 11 bases lay in between. Germline V lookup: CDR1 MGHRA, CDR2 YSYEKL.

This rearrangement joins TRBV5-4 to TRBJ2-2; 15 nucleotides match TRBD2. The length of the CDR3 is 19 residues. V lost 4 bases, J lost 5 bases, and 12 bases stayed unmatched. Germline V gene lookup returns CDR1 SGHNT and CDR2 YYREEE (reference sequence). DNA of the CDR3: TGTGCCAGCAGCCCCGGGACTAGCGGGGGGCCCCCCTCGACCGGGGAGCTGTTTTTT. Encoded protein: CASSPGTSGGPPSTGELFF.

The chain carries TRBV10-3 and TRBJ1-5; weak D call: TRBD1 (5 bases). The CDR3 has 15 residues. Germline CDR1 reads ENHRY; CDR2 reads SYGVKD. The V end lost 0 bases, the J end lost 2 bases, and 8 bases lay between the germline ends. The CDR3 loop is CAISESSRGNQPQHF. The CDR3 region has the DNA TGTGCCATCAGTGAGTCGAGCAGGGGCAATCAGCCCCAGCATTTT.